This T cell receptor (beta chain) was recorded in a study of blood T cell repertoires in COVID-19. The overall study: Sites in the United States, Italy and Spain provided acute and convalescent COVID-19 samples. PBMCs, B-cell-depleted T cells, or T cells were the source of the cDNA or gDNA that made up the material.

Germline loops: CDR1 SGHNT, CDR2 YYREEE (reference sequence). This CDR3 is 14 amino acids long. J gave up 4 bases and V 2 bases, and 3 bases lay outside the gene matches. Allocation to cohorts depended on clinical history reported by the participants. Original processing notes: Amplification with reference gene primers provided the estimates of nucleated cell counts. Assay: immunoSEQ multiplex PCR; the TCRdb copy retains only in-frame clones and omits some. From that table come the V and J calls and clone size; the DNA was used to work out D and trimming. There are 250,000 or so clones in the sample; approximately 85% occur only once, and 1.5% to 2% lies in the top ten.

This receptor was obtained from a woman in her forties or fifties who had recovered from COVID-19. The sample consisted of PBMCs or T cells enriched from blood (not recorded which). This rearrangement joins TRBV5-4 to TRBJ1-5; 7 nucleotides agree with TRBD1. The CDR3 spells CASSLAGGNQPQHF. DNA for the CDR3: TGTGCCAGCAGCTTAGCAGGGGGAAATCAGCCCCAGCATTTT.